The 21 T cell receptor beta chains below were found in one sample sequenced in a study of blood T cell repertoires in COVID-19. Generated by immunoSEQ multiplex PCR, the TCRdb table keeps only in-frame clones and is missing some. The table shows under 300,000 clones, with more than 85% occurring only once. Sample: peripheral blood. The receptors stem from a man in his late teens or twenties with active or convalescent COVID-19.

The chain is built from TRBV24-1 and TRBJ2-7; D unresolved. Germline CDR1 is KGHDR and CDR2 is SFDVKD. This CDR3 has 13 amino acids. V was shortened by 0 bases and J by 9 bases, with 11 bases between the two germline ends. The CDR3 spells CATSDLGPRGQYF. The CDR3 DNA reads TGTGCCACCAGTGATTTGGGTCCTCGAGGGCAGTACTTC.

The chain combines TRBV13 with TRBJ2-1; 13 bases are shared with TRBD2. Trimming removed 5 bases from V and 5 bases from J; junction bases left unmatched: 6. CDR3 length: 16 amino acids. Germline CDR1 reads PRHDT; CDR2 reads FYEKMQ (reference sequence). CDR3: CASSPAGLAGDNEQFF. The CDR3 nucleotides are TGTGCCAGCAGCCCTGCCGGACTAGCGGGAGACAATGAGCAGTTCTTC.

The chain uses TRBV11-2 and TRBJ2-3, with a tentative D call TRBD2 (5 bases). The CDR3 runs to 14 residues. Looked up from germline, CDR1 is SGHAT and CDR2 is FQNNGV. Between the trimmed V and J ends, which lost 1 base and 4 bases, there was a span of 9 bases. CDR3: CASSLGLHSDTQYF. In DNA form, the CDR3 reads TGTGCCAGCAGCTTAGGACTACATTCAGATACGCAGTATTTT.

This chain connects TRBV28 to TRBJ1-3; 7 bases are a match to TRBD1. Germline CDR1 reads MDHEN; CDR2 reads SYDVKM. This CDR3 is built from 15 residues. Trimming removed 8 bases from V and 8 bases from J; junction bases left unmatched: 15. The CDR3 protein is CASSYSQGPGDTIYF. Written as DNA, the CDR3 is TGTGCCAGCTCCTACTCACAGGGGCCGGGCGACACCATATATTTT.

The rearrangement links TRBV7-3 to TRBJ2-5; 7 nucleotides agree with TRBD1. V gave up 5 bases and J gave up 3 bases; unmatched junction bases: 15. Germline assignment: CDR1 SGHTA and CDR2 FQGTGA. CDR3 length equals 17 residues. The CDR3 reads CASSNDPGIGGKETQYF. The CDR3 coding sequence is TGTGCCAGCAGCAACGATCCCGGGATAGGGGGCAAAGAGACCCAGTACTTC.

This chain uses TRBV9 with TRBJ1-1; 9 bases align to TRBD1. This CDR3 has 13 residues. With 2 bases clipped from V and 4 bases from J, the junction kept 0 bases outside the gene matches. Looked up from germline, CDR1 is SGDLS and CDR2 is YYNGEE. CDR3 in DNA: TGTGCCAGCAGCGTGGGACAGGGCACTGAAGCTTTCTTT. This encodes CASSVGQGTEAFF.

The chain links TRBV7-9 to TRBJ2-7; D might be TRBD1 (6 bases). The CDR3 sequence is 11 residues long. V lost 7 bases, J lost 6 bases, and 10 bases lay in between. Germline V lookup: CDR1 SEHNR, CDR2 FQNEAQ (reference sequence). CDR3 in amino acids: CASTLDSEQYF. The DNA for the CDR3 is TGTGCCAGCACCCTGGACAGCGAGCAGTACTTC.

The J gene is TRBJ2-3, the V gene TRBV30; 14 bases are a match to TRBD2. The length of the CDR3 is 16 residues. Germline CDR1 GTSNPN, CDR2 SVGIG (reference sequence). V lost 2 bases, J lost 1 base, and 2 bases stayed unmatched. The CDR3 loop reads CAWSMGLAGGTDTQYF. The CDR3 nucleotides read TGTGCCTGGAGTATGGGACTAGCGGGGGGCACAGATACGCAGTATTTT.

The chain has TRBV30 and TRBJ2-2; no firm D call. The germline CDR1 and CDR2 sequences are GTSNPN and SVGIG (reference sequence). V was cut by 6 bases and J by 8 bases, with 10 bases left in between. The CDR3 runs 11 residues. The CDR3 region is CACPKEGELFF. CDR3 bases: TGTGCCTGCCCCAAAGAGGGGGAGCTGTTTTTT.

The chain's CDR3 is CASSVRGPARTPGNTIYF. In DNA, the CDR3 is TGTGCCAGCAGTGTTAGGGGGCCAGCCCGAACCCCCGGAAACACCATATATTTT. The rearrangement uses TRBV2 and TRBJ1-3, with TRBD1 identical over 7 bases. Germline V gives CDR1 SNHLY, CDR2 FYNNEI. V gave up 4 bases and J gave up 4 bases; unmatched junction bases: 16. The CDR3 sequence is 18 residues long.

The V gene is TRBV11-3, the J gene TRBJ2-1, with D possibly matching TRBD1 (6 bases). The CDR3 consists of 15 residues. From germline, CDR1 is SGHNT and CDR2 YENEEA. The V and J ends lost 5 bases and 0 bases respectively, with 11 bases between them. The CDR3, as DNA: TGTGCCAGCAGCAGGGGGTTGAGCTCCTACAATGAGCAGTTCTTC. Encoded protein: CASSRGLSSYNEQFF.

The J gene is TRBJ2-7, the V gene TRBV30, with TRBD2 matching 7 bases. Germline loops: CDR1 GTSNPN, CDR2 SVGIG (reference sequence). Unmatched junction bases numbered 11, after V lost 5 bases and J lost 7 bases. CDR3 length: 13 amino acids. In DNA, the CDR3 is TGTGCCTGGGGGTTGTGGGGAGGGAATGAGCAGTACTTC. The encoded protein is CAWGLWGGNEQYF.

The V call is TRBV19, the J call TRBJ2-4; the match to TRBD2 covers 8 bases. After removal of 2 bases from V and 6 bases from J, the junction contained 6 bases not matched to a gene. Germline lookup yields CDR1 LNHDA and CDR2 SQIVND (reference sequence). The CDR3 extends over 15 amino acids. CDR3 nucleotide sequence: TGTGCCAGTAGTATAAGCGGGAGCTGGGTAAACATTCAGTACTTC. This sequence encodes CASSISGSWVNIQYF.

This CDR3 reads CASSPFDQPQHF. The CDR3 DNA sequence: TGTGCCAGTAGTCCGTTCGATCAGCCCCAGCATTTT. The V gene is TRBV19, the J gene TRBJ1-5; D is uncertain. V gave up 5 bases and J gave up 5 bases, with 7 bases separating them. The CDR3 runs 12 residues. Germline CDR1 LNHDA, CDR2 SQIVND (reference sequence).

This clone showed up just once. The CDR3 DNA is TGCAGCGTCCCACAGGTACCCTCCTACAATGAGCAGTTCTTC. It is translated as CSVPQVPSYNEQFF. The V gene is TRBV29-1, the J gene TRBJ2-1; tentatively, D is TRBD1 (5 bases). V was pared by 6 bases and J by 0 bases, with 12 bases between. CDR3 length equals 14 residues. The germline CDR1 and CDR2 sequences are SQVTM and ANQGSEA.

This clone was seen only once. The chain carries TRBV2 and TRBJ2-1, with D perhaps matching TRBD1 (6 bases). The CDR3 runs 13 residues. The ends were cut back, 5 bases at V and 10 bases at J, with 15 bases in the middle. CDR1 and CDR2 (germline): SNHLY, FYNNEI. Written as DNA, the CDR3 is TGTGCCAGCAGTCCAGACCCCACAGGGGAGCAGTTCTTC. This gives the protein CASSPDPTGEQFF. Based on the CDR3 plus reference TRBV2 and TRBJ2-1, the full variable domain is EPEVTQTPSHQVTQMGQEVILRCVPISNHLYFYWYRQILGQKVEFLVSFYNNEISEKSEIFDDQFSVERPDGSNFTLKIRSTKLEDSAMYFCASSPDPTGEQFFGPGTRLTVL.

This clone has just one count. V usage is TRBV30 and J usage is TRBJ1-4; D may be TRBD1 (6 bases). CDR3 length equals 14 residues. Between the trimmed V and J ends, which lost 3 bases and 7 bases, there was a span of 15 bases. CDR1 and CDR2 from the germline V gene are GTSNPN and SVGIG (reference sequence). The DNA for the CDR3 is TGTGCCTGGAGGAACAGGGTTGACAGTGAAAAACTGTTTTTT. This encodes CAWRNRVDSEKLFF.

The CDR3 reads CASRTGLAGHRVEQFF. Here the CDR3 DNA reads TGTGCCAGCAGAACGGGACTAGCGGGTCACCGGGTAGAGCAGTTCTTC. This rearrangement joins TRBV7-8 to TRBJ2-1; 12 bases map to TRBD2. Germline CDR1 is SGHVS and CDR2 is FQNEAQ. This CDR3 spans 16 amino acids. Losses at the gene ends were 6 bases for V and 10 bases for J; bases not matched to a gene: 13.

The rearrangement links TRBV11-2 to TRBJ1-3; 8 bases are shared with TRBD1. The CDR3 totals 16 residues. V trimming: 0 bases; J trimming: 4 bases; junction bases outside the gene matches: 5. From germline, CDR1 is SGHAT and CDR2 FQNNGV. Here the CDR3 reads CASSLDPGQAGNTIYF. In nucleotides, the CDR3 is TGTGCCAGCAGCTTAGATCCGGGACAGGCGGGAAACACCATATATTTT.

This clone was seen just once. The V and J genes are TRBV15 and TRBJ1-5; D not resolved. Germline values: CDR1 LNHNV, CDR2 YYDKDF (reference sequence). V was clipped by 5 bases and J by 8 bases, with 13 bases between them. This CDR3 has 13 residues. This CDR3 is CATSAQTEEPQHF. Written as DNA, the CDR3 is TGTGCCACCAGCGCCCAAACCGAGGAGCCCCAGCATTTT.

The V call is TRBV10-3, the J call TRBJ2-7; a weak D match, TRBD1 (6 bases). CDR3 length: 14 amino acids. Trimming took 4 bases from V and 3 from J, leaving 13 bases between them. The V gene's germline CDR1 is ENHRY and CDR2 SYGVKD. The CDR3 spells CAISGQASFYEQYF. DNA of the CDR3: TGTGCCATCAGTGGACAGGCCTCTTTCTACGAGCAGTACTTC.